This T cell receptor beta chain is drawn from a study of blood T cell repertoires in COVID-19. For the study at large: Researchers got acute and convalescent COVID-19 samples from the United States, Italy and Spain.

In the original processing: Estimation of nucleated cell counts was performed using reference gene primer amplification. Assay: immunoSEQ multiplex PCR; the TCRdb copy retains only in-frame clones and omits some. V, J and clone size derive from that table, while D and trimming were established from the DNA sequence. This repertoire shows 350,000 to 450,000 clones, 85% found once; its top ten account for around 3.4%. With respect to this clone: Other DNA sequences from this sample encode an identical CDR3 as well.

The receptor's source is a woman between 18 and 29 years old with acute or convalescent COVID-19. The sample taken for sequencing was peripheral blood.

This CDR3 reads CASSRGTEAFF. The DNA for the CDR3 is TGTGCCAGCAGTCGGGGTACTGAAGCTTTCTTT. The V and J genes are TRBV6-5 and TRBJ1-1; D gene ambiguous. Germline V CDR1 and CDR2: MNHEY, SVGAGI. The V and J ends lost 5 bases and 5 bases respectively, with 6 bases between them. The CDR3 loop spans 11 amino acids.